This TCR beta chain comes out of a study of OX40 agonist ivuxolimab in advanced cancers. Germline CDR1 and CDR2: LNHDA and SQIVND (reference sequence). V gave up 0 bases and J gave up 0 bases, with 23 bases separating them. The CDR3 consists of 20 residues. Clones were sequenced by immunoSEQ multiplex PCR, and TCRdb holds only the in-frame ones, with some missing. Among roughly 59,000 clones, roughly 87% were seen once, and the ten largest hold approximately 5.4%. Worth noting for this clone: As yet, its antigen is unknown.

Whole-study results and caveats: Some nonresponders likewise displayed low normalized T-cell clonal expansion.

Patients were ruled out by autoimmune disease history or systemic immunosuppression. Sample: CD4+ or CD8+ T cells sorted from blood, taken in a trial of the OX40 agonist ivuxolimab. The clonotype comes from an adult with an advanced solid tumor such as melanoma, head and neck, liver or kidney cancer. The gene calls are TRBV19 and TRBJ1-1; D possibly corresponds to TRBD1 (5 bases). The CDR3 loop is CASSIEAPRPGRGMNTEAFF. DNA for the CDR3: TGTGCCAGTAGTATAGAGGCTCCGCGTCCGGGACGGGGAATGAACACTGAAGCTTTCTTT.